The rows below give T cell receptor beta chains drawn from one sample of a study of regulatory dendritic cells for organ transplantation. Libraries were prepared by immunoSEQ multiplex PCR; TCRdb keeps only in-frame clonotypes and omits some of them. Found here are roughly 30,000 clones, more than 70% of them singletons; the top ten hold 0.4% to 0.45%. The sequenced sample consisted of naive CD8+ T cells from blood. The receptors originated from a human donor in good health. Each CDR3 is given with its conserved first and last residue. D genes are given only for firm matches. Size is stated for part of the rows, as once, few or many counts, or as a class when the clone is expanded.

J gene: TRBJ1-6; clone size: .; D gene: .; V gene: TRBV4-3; CDR3 length: 15; CDR3 protein: CASSLQRQHNSPLHF; CDR3 DNA: TGCGCCAGCAGCCTGCAACGACAGCATAATTCACCCCTCCACTTT
J gene: TRBJ2-1; clone size: .; D gene: TRBD1; V gene: TRBV6-5; CDR3 length: 14; CDR3 protein: CASSYGQGAREQFF; CDR3 DNA: TGTGCCAGCAGTTACGGGCAGGGGGCTCGGGAGCAGTTCTTC
J gene: TRBJ2-7; clone size: .; D gene: .; V gene: TRBV5-1; CDR3 length: 14; CDR3 protein: CASSLEFGTYEQYF; CDR3 DNA: TGCGCCAGCAGCTTGGAGTTTGGTACTTACGAGCAGTACTTC
J gene: TRBJ1-4; clone size: .; D gene: TRBD1; V gene: TRBV6-5; CDR3 length: 15; CDR3 protein: CASSRDSREGEKLFF; CDR3 DNA: TGTGCCAGCAGCAGGGACAGCCGTGAGGGTGAAAAACTGTTTTTT
J gene: TRBJ1-5; clone size: .; D gene: .; V gene: TRBV9; CDR3 length: 13; CDR3 protein: CASSVGEGGTQHF; CDR3 DNA: TGTGCCAGCAGCGTAGGTGAGGGGGGGACCCAGCATTTT
J gene: TRBJ2-7; clone size: .; D gene: .; V gene: TRBV27; CDR3 length: 13; CDR3 protein: CASSLRGSYEQYF; CDR3 DNA: TGTGCCAGCAGTTTGCGGGGTTCCTACGAGCAGTACTTC
J gene: TRBJ1-4; clone size: .; D gene: TRBD1; V gene: TRBV4-1; CDR3 length: 17; CDR3 protein: CASSKSRDRVSNEKLFF; CDR3 DNA: TGCGCCAGCAGCAAGTCCCGGGACAGGGTTTCTAATGAAAAACTGTTTTTT
J gene: TRBJ2-7; clone size: .; D gene: TRBD1; V gene: TRBV9; CDR3 length: 16; CDR3 protein: CASSGNQGTGDYEQYF; CDR3 DNA: TGTGCCAGCAGCGGCAATCAAGGGACAGGGGACTACGAGCAGTACTTC
J gene: TRBJ1-1; clone size: .; D gene: .; V gene: TRBV11-2; CDR3 length: 16; CDR3 protein: CASSLDMRGGGTEAFF; CDR3 DNA: TGTGCCAGCAGCTTAGATATGAGGGGAGGGGGCACTGAAGCTTTCTTT
J gene: TRBJ2-1; clone size: .; D gene: TRBD1; V gene: TRBV7-2; CDR3 length: 15; CDR3 protein: CASSFPGQGAIEQFF; CDR3 DNA: TGTGCCAGCAGTTTTCCGGGACAGGGGGCGATTGAGCAGTTCTTC
J gene: TRBJ1-5; clone size: once; D gene: TRBD1; V gene: TRBV6-6; CDR3 length: 16; CDR3 protein: CASSWTGYDSNQPQHF; CDR3 DNA: TGTGCCAGCAGTTGGACAGGGTATGACAGCAATCAGCCCCAGCATTTT
J gene: TRBJ2-2; clone size: .; D gene: .; V gene: TRBV5-1; CDR3 length: 16; CDR3 protein: CASSLVPEAYTGELFF; CDR3 DNA: TGCGCCAGCAGCTTGGTGCCCGAGGCCTACACCGGGGAGCTGTTTTTT
J gene: TRBJ2-1; clone size: .; D gene: .; V gene: TRBV11-3; CDR3 length: 17; CDR3 protein: CASSPGPTGSVYNEQFF; CDR3 DNA: TGTGCCAGCAGCCCCGGTCCAACAGGGTCTGTTTACAATGAGCAGTTCTTC
J gene: TRBJ2-1; clone size: .; D gene: .; V gene: TRBV5-1; CDR3 length: 16; CDR3 protein: CASSMDGGGFGNEQFF; CDR3 DNA: TGCGCCAGCAGTATGGATGGTGGGGGCTTCGGGAATGAGCAGTTCTTC
J gene: TRBJ2-5; clone size: .; D gene: .; V gene: TRBV6-6; CDR3 length: 11; CDR3 protein: CASSLQETQYF; CDR3 DNA: TGTGCCAGCAGTCTCCAAGAGACCCAGTACTTC
J gene: TRBJ2-3; clone size: .; D gene: TRBD1; V gene: TRBV6-6; CDR3 length: 14; CDR3 protein: CASSSGQGTDTQYF; CDR3 DNA: TGTGCCAGCAGTTCGGGACAGGGAACAGATACGCAGTATTTT
J gene: TRBJ2-3; clone size: .; D gene: .; V gene: TRBV5-4; CDR3 length: 16; CDR3 protein: CASRTWKGGDMGTQYF; CDR3 DNA: TGTGCCAGCAGGACCTGGAAGGGGGGGGATATGGGCACGCAGTATTTT
J gene: TRBJ2-3; clone size: .; D gene: .; V gene: TRBV7-9; CDR3 length: 19; CDR3 protein: CASRPRGSGEGPSTDTQYF; CDR3 DNA: TGTGCCAGCAGGCCCAGGGGAAGCGGGGAAGGGCCTAGCACAGATACGCAGTATTTT
J gene: TRBJ2-1; clone size: .; D gene: TRBD1; V gene: TRBV27; CDR3 length: 17; CDR3 protein: CASSPGGQGTSYNEQFF; CDR3 DNA: TGTGCCAGCAGTCCCGGGGGACAGGGAACCTCCTACAATGAGCAGTTCTTC
J gene: TRBJ1-1; clone size: few; D gene: .; V gene: TRBV19; CDR3 length: 15; CDR3 protein: CASSIGIQGGTEAFF; CDR3 DNA: TGTGCCAGTAGTATAGGCATACAGGGTGGCACTGAAGCTTTCTTT
J gene: TRBJ1-5; clone size: .; D gene: .; V gene: TRBV19; CDR3 length: 17; CDR3 protein: CASSMSIEAASNQPQHF; CDR3 DNA: TGTGCCAGTAGTATGTCCATTGAGGCAGCTAGCAATCAGCCCCAGCATTTT
J gene: TRBJ2-1; clone size: .; D gene: TRBD1; V gene: TRBV4-3; CDR3 length: 17; CDR3 protein: CASSQDSRTGRHNEQFF; CDR3 DNA: TGCGCCAGCAGCCAAGATTCCAGGACAGGGCGACACAATGAGCAGTTCTTC
J gene: TRBJ2-1; clone size: .; D gene: TRBD2; V gene: TRBV4-3; CDR3 length: 15; CDR3 protein: CASSQGMGGYNEQFF; CDR3 DNA: TGCGCCAGCAGCCAAGGGATGGGGGGGTACAATGAGCAGTTCTTC
J gene: TRBJ1-2; clone size: .; D gene: .; V gene: TRBV2; CDR3 length: 13; CDR3 protein: CASSVSPSYGYTF; CDR3 DNA: TGTGCCAGCAGTGTTTCCCCCTCCTATGGCTACACCTTC
J gene: TRBJ1-4; clone size: .; D gene: TRBD1; V gene: TRBV7-2; CDR3 length: 15; CDR3 protein: CASRPGQATNEKLFF; CDR3 DNA: TGTGCCAGCAGACCAGGACAGGCAACTAATGAAAAACTGTTTTTT
J gene: TRBJ2-1; clone size: .; D gene: .; V gene: TRBV27; CDR3 length: 14; CDR3 protein: CASSSLEAYNEQFF; CDR3 DNA: TGTGCCAGCAGCTCTCTCGAGGCATACAATGAGCAGTTCTTC
J gene: TRBJ2-7; clone size: .; D gene: .; V gene: TRBV4-3; CDR3 length: 13; CDR3 protein: CASSQEGRGQQYF; CDR3 DNA: TGCGCCAGCAGCCAAGAAGGTCGGGGTCAGCAGTACTTC
J gene: TRBJ1-1; clone size: .; D gene: .; V gene: TRBV7-6; CDR3 length: 20; CDR3 protein: CASSVDRGDIRRSMNTEAFF; CDR3 DNA: TGTGCCAGCAGCGTGGACAGAGGGGATATCCGGAGATCGATGAACACTGAAGCTTTCTTT
J gene: TRBJ2-7; clone size: .; D gene: .; V gene: TRBV10-2; CDR3 length: 12; CDR3 protein: CASSPAGYEQYF; CDR3 DNA: TGCGCCAGCAGCCCAGCGGGCTACGAGCAGTACTTC
J gene: TRBJ2-1; clone size: .; D gene: .; V gene: TRBV21-1; CDR3 length: 20; CDR3 protein: CASSPRTSGGPRSSYNEQFF; CDR3 DNA: TGTGCCAGCAGCCCCCGGACTAGCGGGGGGCCGAGGAGCTCCTACAATGAGCAGTTCTTC
J gene: TRBJ1-4; clone size: few; D gene: TRBD1; V gene: TRBV4-3; CDR3 length: 15; CDR3 protein: CASSQGQGALEKLFF; CDR3 DNA: TGCGCCAGCAGCCAGGGACAGGGGGCGTTGGAAAAACTGTTTTTT
J gene: TRBJ1-2; clone size: .; D gene: TRBD1; V gene: TRBV5-1; CDR3 length: 14; CDR3 protein: CASGPPGQGEGYTF; CDR3 DNA: TGCGCCAGCGGGCCGCCGGGACAGGGAGAAGGCTACACCTTC
J gene: TRBJ1-6; clone size: .; D gene: .; V gene: TRBV12-5; CDR3 length: 14; CDR3 protein: CASGAPGWNSPLHF; CDR3 DNA: TGTGCTAGTGGTGCCCCGGGGTGGAATTCACCCCTCCACTTT
J gene: TRBJ1-2; clone size: .; D gene: .; V gene: TRBV23-1; CDR3 length: 16; CDR3 protein: CASSHRGGSDSWGYTF; CDR3 DNA: TGCGCCAGCAGTCATAGGGGGGGCAGTGATTCCTGGGGCTACACCTTC
J gene: TRBJ2-7; clone size: .; D gene: TRBD1; V gene: TRBV7-8; CDR3 length: 15; CDR3 protein: CASRRGQGTSYEQYF; CDR3 DNA: TGTGCCAGCAGACGAGGACAGGGGACTTCCTACGAGCAGTACTTC
J gene: TRBJ2-6; clone size: .; D gene: .; V gene: TRBV6-6; CDR3 length: 15; CDR3 protein: CASSPTGYGANVLTF; CDR3 DNA: TGTGCCAGCAGTCCTACAGGGTATGGGGCCAACGTCCTGACTTTC
J gene: TRBJ2-3; clone size: .; D gene: TRBD2; V gene: TRBV6-5; CDR3 length: 15; CDR3 protein: CASSLLADHSDTQYF; CDR3 DNA: TGTGCCAGCAGTTTACTAGCGGACCATTCAGATACGCAGTATTTT
J gene: TRBJ1-5; clone size: .; D gene: .; V gene: TRBV7-9; CDR3 length: 15; CDR3 protein: CASSPSGSLEQPQHF; CDR3 DNA: TGTGCCAGCAGCCCTTCCGGGAGTCTAGAGCAGCCCCAGCATTTT
J gene: TRBJ1-1; clone size: .; D gene: .; V gene: TRBV4-1; CDR3 length: 13; CDR3 protein: CASSQDTGWEAFF; CDR3 DNA: TGCGCCAGCAGCCAAGATACAGGGTGGGAAGCTTTCTTT
J gene: TRBJ2-3; clone size: .; D gene: TRBD2; V gene: TRBV27; CDR3 length: 15; CDR3 protein: CASSSPAGGADTQYF; CDR3 DNA: TGTGCCAGCAGTTCCCCGGCGGGGGGGGCAGATACGCAGTATTTT
J gene: TRBJ1-1; clone size: .; D gene: .; V gene: TRBV2; CDR3 length: 14; CDR3 protein: CASSEEGMNTEAFF; CDR3 DNA: TGTGCCAGCAGTGAGGAGGGGATGAACACTGAAGCTTTCTTT